Shown below are 15 T cell receptor beta chains from a single sample sequenced in a study of T cell responses to AZD1222 COVID-19 vaccine (dated by TCRdb to the early 2020s). Library creation used the immunoSEQ multiplex PCR assay. TCRdb carries this immuneACCESS record with in-frame sequences only. Its versions omit some clonotypes, under half of them owing to an unresolved V gene in the studies checked, with the rest unexplained. The table for this sample lists 100,000 to 150,000 clones; 80% to 95% of them were counted only once. About 1.9% of the sample goes to the ten largest clones. What the time point label conveys for this sample: about 28 days (+/-7) after the second vaccine dose. The source material was peripheral blood, sampled 28 days after the second AZD1222 dose. The receptors were sampled from an adult who received the AZD1222 COVID-19 vaccine.

The chain is built from TRBV18 and TRBJ1-4; 9 nucleotides match TRBD1. The germline CDR1 and CDR2 sequences are KGHSH and LQKENI. V was clipped by 0 bases and J by 8 bases; unmatched bases: 7. CDR3 length: 16 residues. CDR3 amino acids: CASSPPTTGGFEKLFF. The CDR3 nucleotides are TGTGCCAGCTCACCACCTACGACAGGGGGGTTCGAAAAACTGTTTTTT.

This chain uses TRBV5-4 with TRBJ2-5; D may be TRBD1 or TRBD2 (6 bases each). Germline CDR1 reads SGHNT; CDR2 reads YYREEE (reference sequence). CDR3 length equals 13 residues. Between the trimmed V and J ends, which lost 9 bases and 1 base, there was a span of 13 bases. CDR3 coding DNA: TGTGCCACAAGGGGGGAGATCCAAGAGACCCAGTACTTC. Amino acids: CATRGEIQETQYF.

Remarks on this clone: At the DNA level, this CDR3 is encoded by other sequences in the same sample as well. The chain combines TRBV18 with TRBJ1-2; 7 bases line up with TRBD1. J was trimmed by 2 bases and V by 3 bases; bases with no gene match: 0. Germline CDR1 is KGHSH and CDR2 is LQKENI. This CDR3 has 13 amino acids. CDR3 in DNA: TGTGCCAGCTCACCGACAGGGAACTATGGCTACACCTTC. It encodes CASSPTGNYGYTF.

In nucleotides, the CDR3 is TGTGCCAGTAGTATAGTGGGGCCTGGCACTGAAGCTTTCTTT. Protein: CASSIVGPGTEAFF. The chain uses TRBV19 and TRBJ1-1, with D perhaps matching TRBD1 (5 bases). The CDR3 covers 14 residues. CDR1 is LNHDA and CDR2 is SQIVND in the germline V gene (reference sequence). The germline V and J ends were trimmed by 1 base and 4 bases, with 10 bases remaining between them.

This clone showed up just a few times. The rearrangement links TRBV7-5 to TRBJ2-1; TRBD2 is taken as the D call from the table, unchecked against the DNA. TRBV7-5 is a pseudogene. This CDR3 region has 14 residues. DNA of the CDR3: TGTGCCAGAAGCTGCGGCCCGGGGGACAATGAGCAGTTCTTC. Residues: CARSCGPGDNEQFF.

On this clone itself: Other DNA sequences of this sample code for an identical CDR3. The gene calls are TRBV6-5 and TRBJ1-2; no clear D. The germline V and J ends were trimmed by 5 bases and 2 bases, with 15 bases remaining between them. Germline V gene sequence: CDR1 MNHEY, CDR2 SVGAGI. CDR3 length equals 15 residues. CDR3 nucleotides: TGTGCCAGCAGTCTTGACCGGGGTAGCAACTATGGCTACACCTTC. It translates to CASSLDRGSNYGYTF.

This sequence joins TRBV3-1 (or the pseudogene TRBV3-2) and TRBJ1-3; 10 nucleotides line up with TRBD1. With 1 base clipped from V and 3 bases from J, the junction kept 3 bases outside the gene matches. Germline V gene data show CDR1 as LGHDT and CDR2 as YNNKEL (reference sequence). The CDR3 covers 16 residues. The CDR3 DNA is TGTGCCAGCAGCCAAGGACAGGGGGCTTATGGAAACACCATATATTTT. It encodes CASSQGQGAYGNTIYF.

The count of this clone is one. The chain joins TRBV7-8 to TRBJ1-2; D is ambiguous. Trimming removed 1 base at V and 8 bases at J, with 11 bases between. Looked up from germline, CDR1 is SGHVS and CDR2 is FQNEAQ. The CDR3 extends over 13 amino acids. CDR3 sequence: CASSLERARGYTF. Here the CDR3 DNA reads TGTGCCAGCAGCTTAGAGAGGGCACGGGGCTACACCTTC. The full variable domain, rest sourced from reference TRBV7-8 and TRBJ1-2, is GAGVSQSPRYKVAKRGQDVALRCDPISGHVSLFWYQQALGQGPEFLTYFQNEAQLDKSGLPSDRFFAERPEGSVSTLKIQRTQQEDSAVYLCASSLERARGYTFGSGTRLTVV.

The chain is built from TRBV10-3 and TRBJ1-2, with unresolved D. This CDR3 has 14 residues. Trimming stripped 2 bases from V and 2 bases from J, with 9 bases between. Germline values: CDR1 ENHRY, CDR2 SYGVKD. CDR3 protein: CAISELGINYGYTF. CDR3 DNA: TGTGCCATCAGTGAGCTCGGCATAAACTATGGCTACACCTTC.

The chain couples TRBV12-3 or TRBV12-4 to TRBJ2-7; D tentatively reads TRBD1 or TRBD2 (5 bases each). Trimming removed 5 bases at V and 4 bases at J, with 9 bases between. The CDR3 contains 12 residues. The CDR3 sequence: CASSTGAYEQYF. The CDR3 DNA reads as TGTGCCAGCAGTACCGGGGCGTACGAGCAGTACTTC.

The chain has TRBV27 and TRBJ1-2, with no clear D. CDR1 and CDR2 (germline): MNHEY, SMNVEV (reference sequence). The germline V and J ends were trimmed by 4 bases and 2 bases, with 11 bases remaining between them. The CDR3 runs 14 residues. CDR3 amino acids: CASSSHQVNYGYTF. The CDR3 DNA reads as TGTGCCAGCAGTTCCCATCAGGTCAACTATGGCTACACCTTC.

This chain joins TRBV7-9 and TRBJ2-1; D is possibly TRBD2 (5 bases). The CDR3 extends over 16 amino acids. V was trimmed by 4 bases and J by 1 base, leaving 14 bases between them. Per germline, CDR1 SEHNR and CDR2 FQNEAQ (reference sequence). As DNA, the CDR3 is TGTGCCAGCAGCTCCCACCGGACTCAATCCTACAATGAGCAGTTCTTC. Encoded protein: CASSSHRTQSYNEQFF.

This chain connects TRBV5-1 to TRBJ2-5; the match to TRBD2 covers 13 bases. With V trimmed by 4 bases and J by 7 bases, 10 bases remained unmatched. Germline assignment: CDR1 SGHRS and CDR2 YFSETQ. This CDR3 has 16 residues. CDR3 bases: TGCGCCAGCAGCCCGACTAGCGGGGGGCGCTGGTTGACCCAGTACTTC. This translates into CASSPTSGGRWLTQYF.

The V gene is TRBV19, the J gene TRBJ1-4; D might be TRBD1 (5 bases). V lost 6 bases and J lost 4, with 12 bases in between. From germline, CDR1 is LNHDA and CDR2 SQIVND (reference sequence). This CDR3 is 14 amino acids long. The CDR3 DNA reads as TGTGCCAGTAGGCGGGGGACGGTTAATGAAAAACTGTTTTTT. It is translated as CASRRGTVNEKLFF.

The gene calls are TRBV2 and TRBJ2-5; D may match TRBD1 or TRBD2 (5 bases each). The V gene's germline CDR1 is SNHLY and CDR2 FYNNEI. The CDR3 is 14 amino acids. Between the trimmed V and J ends, which lost 9 bases and 1 base, there was a span of 15 bases. This CDR3 is CASTQRGIQETQYF. CDR3 in DNA: TGTGCCAGTACACAGAGGGGTATCCAAGAGACCCAGTACTTC.